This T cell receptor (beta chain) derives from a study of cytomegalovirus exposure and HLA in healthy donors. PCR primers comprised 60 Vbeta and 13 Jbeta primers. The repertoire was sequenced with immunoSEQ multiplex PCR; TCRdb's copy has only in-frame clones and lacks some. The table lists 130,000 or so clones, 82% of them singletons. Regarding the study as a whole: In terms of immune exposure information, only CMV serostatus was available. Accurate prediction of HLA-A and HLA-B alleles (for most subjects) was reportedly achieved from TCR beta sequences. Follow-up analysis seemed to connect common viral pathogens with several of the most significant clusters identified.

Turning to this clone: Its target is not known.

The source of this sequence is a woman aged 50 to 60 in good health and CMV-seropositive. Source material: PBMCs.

In nucleotides, the CDR3 is TGTGCCAGCAAAGTGACAAGAACTAATGAAAAACTGTTTTTT. The encoded protein is CASKVTRTNEKLFF. The chain is built from TRBV6-5 and TRBJ1-4; D not resolved. Per the germline V gene, CDR1 is MNHEY and CDR2 is SVGAGI. This CDR3 is built from 14 residues. V dropped 7 bases and J dropped 1 base, with 10 bases sitting between them.